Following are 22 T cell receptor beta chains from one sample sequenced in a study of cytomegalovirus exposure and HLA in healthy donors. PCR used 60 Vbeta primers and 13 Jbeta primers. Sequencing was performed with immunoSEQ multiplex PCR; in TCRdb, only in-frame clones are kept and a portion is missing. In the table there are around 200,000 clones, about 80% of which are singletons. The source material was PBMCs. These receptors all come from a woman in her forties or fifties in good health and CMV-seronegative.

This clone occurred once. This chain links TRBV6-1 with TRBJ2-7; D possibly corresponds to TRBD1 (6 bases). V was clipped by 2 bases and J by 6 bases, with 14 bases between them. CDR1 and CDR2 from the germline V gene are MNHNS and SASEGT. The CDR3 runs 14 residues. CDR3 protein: CASSETLGGSEQYF. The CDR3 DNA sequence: TGTGCCAGCAGTGAAACGTTAGGGGGTAGCGAGCAGTACTTC.

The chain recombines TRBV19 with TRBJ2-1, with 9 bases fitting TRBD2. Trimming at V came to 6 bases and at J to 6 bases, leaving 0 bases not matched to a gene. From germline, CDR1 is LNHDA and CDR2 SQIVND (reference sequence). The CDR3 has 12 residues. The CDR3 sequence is CASRTSGNEQFF. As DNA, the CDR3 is TGTGCCAGTAGGACTAGCGGCAATGAGCAGTTCTTC.

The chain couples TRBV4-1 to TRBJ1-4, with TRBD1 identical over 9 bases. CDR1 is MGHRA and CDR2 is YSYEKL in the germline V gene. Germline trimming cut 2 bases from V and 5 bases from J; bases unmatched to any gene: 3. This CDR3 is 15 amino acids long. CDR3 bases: TGCGCCAGCAGCCAAACCGGGACAGGGAATGAAAAACTGTTTTTT. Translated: CASSQTGTGNEKLFF.

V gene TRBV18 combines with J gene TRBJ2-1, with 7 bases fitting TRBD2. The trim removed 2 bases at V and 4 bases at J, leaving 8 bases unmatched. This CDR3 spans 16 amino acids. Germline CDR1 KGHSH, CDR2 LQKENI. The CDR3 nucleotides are TGTGCCAGCTCACCAGAGGCTAGCGGCGTGTACAATGAGCAGTTCTTC. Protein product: CASSPEASGVYNEQFF.

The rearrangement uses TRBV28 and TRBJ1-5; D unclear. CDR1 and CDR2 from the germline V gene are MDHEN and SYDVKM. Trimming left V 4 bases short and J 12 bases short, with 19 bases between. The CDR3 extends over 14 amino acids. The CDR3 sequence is CASSSGSADVLQHF. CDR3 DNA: TGTGCCAGCAGTTCGGGGTCGGCTGACGTTCTCCAGCATTTT.

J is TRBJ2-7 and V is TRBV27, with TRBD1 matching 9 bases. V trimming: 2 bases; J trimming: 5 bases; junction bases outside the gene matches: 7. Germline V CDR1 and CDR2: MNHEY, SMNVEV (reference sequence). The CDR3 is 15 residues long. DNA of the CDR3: TGTGCCAGCAGTTTAAAGGACAGGGGACTACACGAGCAGTACTTC. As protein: CASSLKDRGLHEQYF.

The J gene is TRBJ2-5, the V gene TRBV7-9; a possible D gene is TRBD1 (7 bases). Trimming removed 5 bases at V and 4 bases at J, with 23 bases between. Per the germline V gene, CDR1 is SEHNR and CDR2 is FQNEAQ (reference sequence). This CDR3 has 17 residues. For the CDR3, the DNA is TGTGCCAGCAGCCGCGGCCAGGGGGGACCTTGGGGAGAGACCCAGTACTTC. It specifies CASSRGQGGPWGETQYF. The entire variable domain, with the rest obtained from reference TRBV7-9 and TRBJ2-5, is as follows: DTGVSQNPRHKITKRGQNVTFRCDPISEHNRLYWYRQTLGQGPEFLTYFQNEAQLEKSRLLSDRFSAERPKGSFSTLEIQRTEQGDSAMYLCASSRGQGGPWGETQYFGPGTRLLVL.

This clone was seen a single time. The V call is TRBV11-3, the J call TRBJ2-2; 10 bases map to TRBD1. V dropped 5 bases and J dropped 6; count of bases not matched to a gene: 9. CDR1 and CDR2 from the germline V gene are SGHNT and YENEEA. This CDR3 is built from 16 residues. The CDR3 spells CASSRPGQGEAGELFF. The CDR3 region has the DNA TGTGCCAGCAGCCGACCAGGACAGGGGGAGGCCGGGGAGCTGTTTTTT. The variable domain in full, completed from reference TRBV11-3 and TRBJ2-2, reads EAGVVQSPRYKIIEKKQPVAFWCNPISGHNTLYWYLQNLGQGPELLIRYENEEAVDDSQLPKDRFSAERLKGVDSTLKIQPAELGDSAVYLCASSRPGQGEAGELFFGEGSRLTVL.

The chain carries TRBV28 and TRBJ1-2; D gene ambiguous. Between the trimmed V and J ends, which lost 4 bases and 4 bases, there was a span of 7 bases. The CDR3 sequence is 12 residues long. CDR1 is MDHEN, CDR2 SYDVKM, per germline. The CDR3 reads CASSSVPYGYTF. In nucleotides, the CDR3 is TGTGCCAGCAGTTCAGTGCCCTATGGCTACACCTTC.

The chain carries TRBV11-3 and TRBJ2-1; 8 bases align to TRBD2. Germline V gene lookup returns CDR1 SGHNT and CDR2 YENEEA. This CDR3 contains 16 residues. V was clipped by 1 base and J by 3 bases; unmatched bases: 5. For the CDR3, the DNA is TGTGCCAGCAGCTTAGGGAGCGGGAGTTTCTACAATGAGCAGTTCTTC. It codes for CASSLGSGSFYNEQFF.

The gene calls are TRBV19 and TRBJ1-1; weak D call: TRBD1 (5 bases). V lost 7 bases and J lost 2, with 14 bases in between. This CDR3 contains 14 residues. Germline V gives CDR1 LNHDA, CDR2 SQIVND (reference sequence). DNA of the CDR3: TGTGCCAGTAATACCAGAGGGACTAACACTGAAGCTTTCTTT. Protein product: CASNTRGTNTEAFF.

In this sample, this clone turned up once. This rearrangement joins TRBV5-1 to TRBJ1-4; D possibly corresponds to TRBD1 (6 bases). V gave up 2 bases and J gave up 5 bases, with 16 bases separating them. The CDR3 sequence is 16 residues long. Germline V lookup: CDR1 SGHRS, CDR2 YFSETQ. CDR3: CASSFVGSGVNEKLFF. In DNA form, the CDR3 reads TGCGCCAGCAGCTTTGTAGGATCAGGGGTAAATGAAAAACTGTTTTTT.

The CDR3 DNA follows: TGTGCCAGCAAGAGGCAGGGCCCTAACACCGGGGAGCTGTTTTTT. This translates into CASKRQGPNTGELFF. J is TRBJ2-2 and V is TRBV2, with a weak D call TRBD1 (5 bases). V lost 7 bases to trimming and J lost 2 bases, with 14 bases between them. Per germline, CDR1 SNHLY and CDR2 FYNNEI. This CDR3 region has 15 residues. Using reference TRBV2 and TRBJ2-2 for the parts outside the CDR3, the full variable domain is EPEVTQTPSHQVTQMGQEVILRCVPISNHLYFYWYRQILGQKVEFLVSFYNNEISEKSEIFDDQFSVERPDGSNFTLKIRSTKLEDSAMYFCASKRQGPNTGELFFGEGSRLTVL.

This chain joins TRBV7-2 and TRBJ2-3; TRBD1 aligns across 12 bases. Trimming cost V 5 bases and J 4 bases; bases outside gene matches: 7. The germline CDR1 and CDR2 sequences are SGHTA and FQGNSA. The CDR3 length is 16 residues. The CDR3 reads CASSLLGTGGADTQYF. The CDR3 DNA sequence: TGTGCCAGCAGCCTGCTAGGGACAGGGGGCGCAGATACGCAGTATTTT.

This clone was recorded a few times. The CDR3 spells CASSLSLQGYEQYF. In nucleotides, the CDR3 is TGTGCCAGCAGTTTGTCTCTACAGGGGTACGAGCAGTACTTC. The V gene is TRBV28, the J gene TRBJ2-7; 7 bases agree with TRBD1. The CDR3 covers 14 residues. The J segment lost 4 bases and the V segment lost 3 bases, leaving 6 bases of the junction unmatched. The V gene's germline CDR1 is MDHEN and CDR2 SYDVKM.

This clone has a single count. The CDR3 region has the DNA TGTGCCAGCAGCGGCGGGACAGGAGTATACGAGCAGTACTTC. Amino acid sequence: CASSGGTGVYEQYF. The chain has TRBV7-9 and TRBJ2-7; 8 bases fit TRBD1. The CDR3 totals 14 residues. Germline CDR1 reads SEHNR; CDR2 reads FQNEAQ (reference sequence). V lost 5 bases, J lost 4 bases, and 7 bases stayed unmatched.

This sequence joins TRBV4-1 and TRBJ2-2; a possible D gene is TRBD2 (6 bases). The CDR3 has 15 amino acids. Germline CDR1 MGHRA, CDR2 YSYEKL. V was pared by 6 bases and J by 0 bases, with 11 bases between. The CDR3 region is CASSPAGANTGELFF. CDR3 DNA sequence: TGCGCCAGCAGTCCAGCGGGCGCGAACACCGGGGAGCTGTTTTTT.

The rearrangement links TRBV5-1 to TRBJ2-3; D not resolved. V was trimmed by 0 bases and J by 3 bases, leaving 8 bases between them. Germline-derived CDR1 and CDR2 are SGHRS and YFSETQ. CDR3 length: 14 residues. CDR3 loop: CASSLGPFTDTQYF. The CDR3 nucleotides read TGCGCCAGCAGCTTGGGGCCTTTTACAGATACGCAGTATTTT.

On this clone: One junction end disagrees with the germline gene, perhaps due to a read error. The CDR3 DNA sequence: TGTTCCAGCAGCTTAGCGGGACAGGGCCTGGGATTCTACGAGCAGTACTTC. Protein sequence: CSSSLAGQGLGFYEQYF. The chain links TRBV7-9 to TRBJ2-7; tentatively, D is TRBD1 (9 bases). Germline lookup yields CDR1 SEHNR and CDR2 FQNEAQ (reference sequence). The CDR3 is made up of 17 amino acids.

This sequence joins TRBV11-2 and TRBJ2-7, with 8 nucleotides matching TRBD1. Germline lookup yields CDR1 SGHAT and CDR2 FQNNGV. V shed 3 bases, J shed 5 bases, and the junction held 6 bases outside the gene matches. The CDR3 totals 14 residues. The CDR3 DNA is TGTGCCAGCAGCTTCCGGACAGGGTCCCACGAGCAGTACTTC. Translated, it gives CASSFRTGSHEQYF.

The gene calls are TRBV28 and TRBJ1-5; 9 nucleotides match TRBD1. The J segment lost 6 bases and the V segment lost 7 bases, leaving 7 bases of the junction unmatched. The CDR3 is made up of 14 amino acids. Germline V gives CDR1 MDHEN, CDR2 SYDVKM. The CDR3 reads CASKPGQGGQPQHF. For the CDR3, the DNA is TGTGCCAGCAAACCGGGACAGGGCGGTCAGCCCCAGCATTTT.

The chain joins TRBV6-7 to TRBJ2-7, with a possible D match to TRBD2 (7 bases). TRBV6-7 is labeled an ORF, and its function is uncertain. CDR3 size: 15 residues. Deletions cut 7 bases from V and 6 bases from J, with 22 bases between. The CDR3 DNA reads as TGTGCCAGCATGGGGGGCCACCGGGGGGCCGCCGAGCAGTACTTC. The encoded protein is CASMGGHRGAAEQYF.